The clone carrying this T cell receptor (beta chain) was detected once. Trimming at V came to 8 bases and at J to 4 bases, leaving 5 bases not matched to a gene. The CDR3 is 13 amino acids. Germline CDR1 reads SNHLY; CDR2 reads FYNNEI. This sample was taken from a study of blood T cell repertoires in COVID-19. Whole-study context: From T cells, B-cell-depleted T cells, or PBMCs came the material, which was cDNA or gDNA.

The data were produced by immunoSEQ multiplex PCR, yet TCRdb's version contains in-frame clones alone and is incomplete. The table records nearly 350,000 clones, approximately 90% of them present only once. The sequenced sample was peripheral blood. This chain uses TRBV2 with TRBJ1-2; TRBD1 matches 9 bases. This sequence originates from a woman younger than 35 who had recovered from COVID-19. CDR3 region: CASAGQGGYGYTF. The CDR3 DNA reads TGTGCCAGCGCGGGACAGGGTGGCTATGGCTACACCTTC. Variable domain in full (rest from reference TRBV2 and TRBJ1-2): EPEVTQTPSHQVTQMGQEVILRCVPISNHLYFYWYRQILGQKVEFLVSFYNNEISEKSEIFDDQFSVERPDGSNFTLKIRSTKLEDSAMYFCASAGQGGYGYTFGSGTRLTVV.